This T cell receptor (beta chain) was identified during a study of cytomegalovirus exposure and HLA in healthy donors. Regarding the study as a whole: It was reportedly the case that the classifier diagnosed cytomegalovirus status with high specificity and sensitivity.

On this clone: What it binds is unknown.

The germline CDR1 and CDR2 sequences are SGDLS and YYNGEE. V was pared by 4 bases and J by 4 bases, with 11 bases between. The CDR3 runs to 13 residues. The primer mix had 60 Vbeta and 13 Jbeta primers. Produced via immunoSEQ multiplex PCR; TCRdb's table is partial and in-frame only. The data show about 130,000 clones, 74% seen once. Sequenced input: PBMCs. The source of this sequence is a woman aged 50 to 60 in good health and CMV-seropositive. The V gene is TRBV9, the J gene TRBJ1-2; the D is unclear. In DNA, the CDR3 is TGTGCCAGCAGCCCTAGAGAGGCCTATGGCTACACCTTC. It encodes CASSPREAYGYTF.